This TCR beta chain stems from a study of blood T cell repertoires in COVID-19. Study as a whole: Acute and convalescent COVID-19 specimens originated in the United States, Italy and Spain.

This clone was observed once. Libraries were prepared by immunoSEQ multiplex PCR; TCRdb keeps only in-frame clonotypes and omits some of them. Among some 89,000 clones, about nine tenths were seen once, and the ten largest hold 1.5% to 2%. Per the germline V gene, CDR1 is SGHNT and CDR2 is YYREEE (reference sequence). The ends were cut back, 4 bases at V and 0 bases at J, with 11 bases in the middle. The CDR3 is 15 amino acids. Sequencing used peripheral blood. This rearrangement joins TRBV5-4 to TRBJ1-3; no firm D call. The receptor was isolated from a man aged 60 to 69 with acute or convalescent COVID-19. The CDR3 nucleotides read TGTGCCAGCAGCAGAGACACTTCCTCTGGAAACACCATATATTTT. It codes for CASSRDTSSGNTIYF. Filled out from reference TRBV5-4 and TRBJ1-3, the complete variable domain reads ETGVTQSPTHLIKTRGQQVTLRCSSQSGHNTVSWYQQALGQGPQFIFQYYREEENGRGNFPPRFSGLQFPNYSSELNVNALELDDSALYLCASSRDTSSGNTIYFGEGSWLTVV.